This TCR beta chain was sequenced in a study of Graves' ophthalmopathy and Graves' hyperthyroidism. The CDR3 totals 15 residues. The germline V gene encodes CDR1 SEHNR and CDR2 FQNEAQ (reference sequence). The V end lost 1 base, the J end lost 4 bases, and 11 bases lay between the germline ends. RNA transcripts were the source from which TCR beta CDR3 regions were amplified. After a first-round RT-PCR with HTBI primers, a second-round multiplex PCR was run. MiXCR, applied by TCRdb to the multiplex PCR reads, yields one record per CDR3 protein. This table holds 650,000 to 900,000 distinct CDR3 sequences, 40% found once.

This chain uses TRBV7-9 with TRBJ1-3; a possible D gene is TRBD1 (6 bases). Sequenced sample: peripheral blood. This sequence was found in an adult man with Graves' ophthalmopathy. This chain's CDR3 is CASSLGQGQGNTIYF. The DNA of the CDR3 is TGTGCCAGCAGCTTAGGCCAGGGGCAAGGAAACACCATATATTTT.